This TCR beta chain was captured in a study of blood T cell repertoires in COVID-19. V lost 5 bases to trimming and J lost 3 bases, with 14 bases between them. Germline V gene lookup returns CDR1 MNHEY and CDR2 SMNVEV (reference sequence). This CDR3 has 14 amino acids. Data came from immunoSEQ multiplex PCR; TCRdb stores just in-frame clones and leaves some out. Seen here are over 150,000 clones, approximately 85% observed once, and the top ten hold less than 3%. Specimen: peripheral blood. The receptor comes from an elderly woman with COVID-19, enrolled during active disease. The V gene is TRBV27, the J gene TRBJ2-7; D might be TRBD2 (5 bases). Here the CDR3 reads CASSPKLAGYEQYF. The DNA of the CDR3 is TGTGCCAGCAGTCCTAAGCTAGCAGGCTACGAGCAGTACTTC.